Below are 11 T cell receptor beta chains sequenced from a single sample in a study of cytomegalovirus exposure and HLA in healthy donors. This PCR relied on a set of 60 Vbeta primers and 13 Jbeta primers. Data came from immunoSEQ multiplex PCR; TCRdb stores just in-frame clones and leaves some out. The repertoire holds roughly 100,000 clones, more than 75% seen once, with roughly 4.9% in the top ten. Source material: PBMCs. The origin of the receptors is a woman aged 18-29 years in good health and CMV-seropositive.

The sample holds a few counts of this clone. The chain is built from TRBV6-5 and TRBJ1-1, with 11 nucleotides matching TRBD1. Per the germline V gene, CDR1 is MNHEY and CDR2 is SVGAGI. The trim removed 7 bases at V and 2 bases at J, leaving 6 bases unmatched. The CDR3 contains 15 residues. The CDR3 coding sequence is TGTGCCAGCATAAGGACAGGGGGCTCTAACACTGAAGCTTTCTTT. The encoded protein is CASIRTGGSNTEAFF.

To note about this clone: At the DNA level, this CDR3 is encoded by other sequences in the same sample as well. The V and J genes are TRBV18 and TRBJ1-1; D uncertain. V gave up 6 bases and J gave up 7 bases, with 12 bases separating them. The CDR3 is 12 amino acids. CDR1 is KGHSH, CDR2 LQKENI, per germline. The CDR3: CASSPREGEAFF. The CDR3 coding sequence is TGTGCCAGCTCCCCCCGAGAGGGTGAAGCTTTCTTT.

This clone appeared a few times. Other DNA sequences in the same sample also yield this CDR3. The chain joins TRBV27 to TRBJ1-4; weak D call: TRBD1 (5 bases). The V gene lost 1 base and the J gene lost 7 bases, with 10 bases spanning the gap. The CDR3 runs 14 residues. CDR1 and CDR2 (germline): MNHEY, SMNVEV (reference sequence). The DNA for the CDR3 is TGTGCCAGCAGTTTATGGGGGGACGGTGAAAAACTGTTTTTT. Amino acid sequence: CASSLWGDGEKLFF.

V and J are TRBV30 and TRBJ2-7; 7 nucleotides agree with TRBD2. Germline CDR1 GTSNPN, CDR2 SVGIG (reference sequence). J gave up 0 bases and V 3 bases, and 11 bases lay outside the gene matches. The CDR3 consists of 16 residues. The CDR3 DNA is TGTGCCTGGAGATTGACCGGAGCGGGAAGCTCCTACGAGCAGTACTTC. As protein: CAWRLTGAGSSYEQYF. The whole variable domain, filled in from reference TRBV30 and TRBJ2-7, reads SQTIHQWPATLVQPVGSPLSLECTVEGTSNPNLYWYRQAAGRGLQLLFYSVGIGQISSEVPQNLSASRPQDRQFILSSKKLLLSDSGFYLCAWRLTGAGSSYEQYFGPGTRLTVT.

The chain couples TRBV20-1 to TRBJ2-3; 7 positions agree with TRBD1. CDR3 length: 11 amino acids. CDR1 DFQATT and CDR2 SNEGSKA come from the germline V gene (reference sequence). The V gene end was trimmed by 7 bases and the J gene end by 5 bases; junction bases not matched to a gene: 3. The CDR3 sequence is CSGTGEDTQYF. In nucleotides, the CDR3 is TGCAGTGGCACAGGGGAAGATACGCAGTATTTT.

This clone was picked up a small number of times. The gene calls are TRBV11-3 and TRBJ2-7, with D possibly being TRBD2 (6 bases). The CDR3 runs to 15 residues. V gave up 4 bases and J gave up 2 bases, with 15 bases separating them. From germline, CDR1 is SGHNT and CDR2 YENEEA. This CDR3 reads CASSSGMAGTYEQYF. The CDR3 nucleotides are TGTGCCAGCAGCTCAGGGATGGCGGGAACCTACGAGCAGTACTTC.

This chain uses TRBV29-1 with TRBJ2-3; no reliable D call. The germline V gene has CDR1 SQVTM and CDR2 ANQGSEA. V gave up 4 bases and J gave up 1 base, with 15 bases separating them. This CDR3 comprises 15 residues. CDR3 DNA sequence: TGCAGCGTTGGAGGTTATCCCCGGGGCACAGATACGCAGTATTTT. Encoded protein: CSVGGYPRGTDTQYF.

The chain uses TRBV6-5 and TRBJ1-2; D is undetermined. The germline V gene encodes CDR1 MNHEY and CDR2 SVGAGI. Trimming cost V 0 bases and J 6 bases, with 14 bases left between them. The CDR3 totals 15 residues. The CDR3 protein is CASSYSTAMGNGYTF. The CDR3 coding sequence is TGTGCCAGCAGTTACTCTACGGCTATGGGCAATGGCTACACCTTC.

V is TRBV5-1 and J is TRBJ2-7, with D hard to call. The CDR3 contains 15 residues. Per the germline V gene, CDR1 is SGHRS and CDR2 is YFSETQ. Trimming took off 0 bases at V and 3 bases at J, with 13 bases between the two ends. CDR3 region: CASSLGAGSLYEQYF. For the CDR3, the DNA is TGCGCCAGCAGCTTGGGTGCAGGCTCCCTCTACGAGCAGTACTTC.

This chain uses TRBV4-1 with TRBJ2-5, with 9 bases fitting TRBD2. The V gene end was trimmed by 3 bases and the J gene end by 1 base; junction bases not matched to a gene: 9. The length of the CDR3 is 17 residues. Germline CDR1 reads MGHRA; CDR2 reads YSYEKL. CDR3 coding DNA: TGCGCCAGCAGCCACGGACCCGCGGGGGGGCTCCAAGAGACCCAGTACTTC. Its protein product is CASSHGPAGGLQETQYF.

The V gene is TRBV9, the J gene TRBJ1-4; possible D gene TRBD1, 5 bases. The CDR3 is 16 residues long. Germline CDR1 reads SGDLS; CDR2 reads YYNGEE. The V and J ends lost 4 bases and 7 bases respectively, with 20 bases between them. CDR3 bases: TGTGCCAGCAGCCCCGGGGGGTCAGGGAACGGTGAAAAACTGTTTTTT. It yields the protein CASSPGGSGNGEKLFF.